Below are 10 T cell receptor beta chains sequenced from a single sample in a study of shared clonotypes between healthy human individuals. Sequenced by immunoSEQ multiplex PCR; TCRdb stores in-frame clones only, minus some. In the table there are 1.4 million to 1.5 million clones, around 95% of which are singletons. Specimen: naive CD4+ T cells sorted from blood. Subset reported: CD45RA+ positively selected. These receptors all stem from a man aged 25-45 years in good health.

The J gene is TRBJ1-5, the V gene TRBV4-1; D unresolved. Germline loops: CDR1 MGHRA, CDR2 YSYEKL. This CDR3 spans 13 amino acids. Trimming removed 1 base from V and 4 bases from J, with 5 bases in between. In DNA form, the CDR3 reads TGCGCCAGCAGCCAAGTCCGAAATCAGCCCCAGCATTTT. The encoded protein is CASSQVRNQPQHF.

The rearrangement joins TRBV7-8 to TRBJ2-7, with a tentative D call TRBD2 (6 bases). The CDR3 sequence is 15 residues long. Germline V CDR1 and CDR2: SGHVS, FQNEAQ. V lost 5 bases and J lost 3, with 17 bases in between. DNA for the CDR3: TGTGCCAGCAGCCGAGTGTCCCCCGGGAGCTACGAGCAGTACTTC. Protein product: CASSRVSPGSYEQYF.

This clone was picked up one time. The gene calls are TRBV9 and TRBJ1-1, with D possibly being TRBD1 (5 bases). V gave up 0 bases and J gave up 1 base, with 13 bases separating them. The CDR3 is made up of 16 amino acids. Germline V lookup: CDR1 SGDLS, CDR2 YYNGEE. The CDR3 region is CASSVDLRVGNTEAFF. The CDR3 DNA reads TGTGCCAGCAGCGTAGACCTCAGGGTGGGGAACACTGAAGCTTTCTTT.

V usage is TRBV7-9 and J usage is TRBJ2-1; D is unclear. This CDR3 comprises 10 residues. V shed 1 base and J shed 8 bases, with 0 bases lying between them. The germline V gene encodes CDR1 SEHNR and CDR2 FQNEAQ (reference sequence). The CDR3 spells CASSLDEQFF. As DNA, the CDR3 is TGTGCCAGCAGCTTAGATGAGCAGTTCTTC.

The rearrangement links TRBV11-2 to TRBJ1-3, with TRBD1 identical over 8 bases. CDR1 is SGHAT and CDR2 is FQNNGV in the germline V gene. The CDR3 consists of 15 residues. V shed 3 bases and J 4 bases; nucleotides not matched to a gene: 5. This chain's CDR3 is CASSFDRGTGNTIYF. CDR3 bases: TGTGCCAGCAGCTTTGACAGGGGTACAGGAAACACCATATATTTT.

V and J are TRBV5-8 and TRBJ1-2; D gene uncertain. Per germline, CDR1 SGHTS and CDR2 YDEGEE. V was pared by 1 base and J by 4 bases, with 11 bases between. This CDR3 spans 14 amino acids. The CDR3 nucleotides are TGTGCCAGCAGCTTGTTGGCTTCAGGCTATGGCTACACCTTC. Its protein product is CASSLLASGYGYTF.

The chain links TRBV2 to TRBJ2-2; possibly TRBD2 for D (5 bases). The germline V and J ends were trimmed by 7 bases and 7 bases, with 16 bases remaining between them. Germline CDR1 is SNHLY and CDR2 is FYNNEI. This CDR3 contains 14 residues. The CDR3: CASKSGGVGGELFF. The CDR3 region has the DNA TGTGCCAGCAAAAGTGGAGGCGTCGGCGGGGAGCTGTTTTTT. Filled out from reference TRBV2 and TRBJ2-2, the complete variable domain reads EPEVTQTPSHQVTQMGQEVILRCVPISNHLYFYWYRQILGQKVEFLVSFYNNEISEKSEIFDDQFSVERPDGSNFTLKIRSTKLEDSAMYFCASKSGGVGGELFFGEGSRLTVL.

The V call is TRBV28, the J call TRBJ1-1, with D tentatively TRBD1 (5 bases). Per germline, CDR1 MDHEN and CDR2 SYDVKM. The V and J ends lost 5 bases and 3 bases respectively, with 7 bases between them. The CDR3 extends over 12 amino acids. CDR3 nucleotide sequence: TGTGCCAGCAGTGGGGCCTACACTGAAGCTTTCTTT. This encodes CASSGAYTEAFF.

The chain combines TRBV2 with TRBJ2-3; no firm D call. V dropped 4 bases and J dropped 0 bases, with 8 bases sitting between them. The CDR3 extends over 14 amino acids. CDR1 SNHLY and CDR2 FYNNEI come from the germline V gene. The CDR3 DNA follows: TGTGCCAGCAGTGGAGTTGCTAGCACAGATACGCAGTATTTT. Amino acid sequence: CASSGVASTDTQYF.

This clone was detected once. The genes are TRBV4-1 and TRBJ1-4, with D unresolved. The CDR3 contains 13 residues. The germline gives CDR1 MGHRA, CDR2 YSYEKL. V gave up 4 bases and J gave up 8 bases, with 11 bases separating them. CDR3 nucleotide sequence: TGCGCCAGCAGCCTTATCCCACGCGAAAAACTGTTTTTT. It translates to CASSLIPREKLFF.